The TCR beta chain under discussion was sequenced for a study of regulatory T cells in long-lasting Graves disease. The study, taken as a whole, reports: Persistent disease was associated with favored TRBV28 usage and with favored use of TRBJ1-2 and TRBJ2-5.

Documented time point: newly diagnosed GD, antithyroid drugs for less than 3 months. Following extraction of RNA from PBMCs, that RNA was used to make the TCR library. This clonotype was seen a few times. The antigen is not known. iRepertoire HTBI primers and Arm-PCR of CDR3 regions built TCR beta libraries. Via MiXCR, TCRdb re-called the multiplex PCR reads, giving one row per CDR3 protein. Of some 220,000 distinct CDR3 sequences listed, 15% to 20% are singletons. Germline loops: CDR1 SGDLS, CDR2 YYNGEE. This CDR3 has 14 amino acids. Trimming left V 3 bases short and J 3 bases short, with 9 bases between. The same specimen was also included in a second study, on T cells in Graves' hyperthyroidism and ophthalmopathy. That source adds: Among the patients, aged 18 to 65, hyperthyroidism was newly diagnosed and had lasted under 2 months. Orbital computed tomography and thyroid ultrasound, together with serum TRAb and thyroxine and clinical symptoms, were used for diagnoses. The blood repertoire included most of the expanded thyroid clonotypes above 0.001.

The V gene is TRBV9, the J gene TRBJ1-4, with D possibly matching TRBD1 (5 bases). This sequence was found in a woman in her twenties or thirties with Graves disease. The material sequenced was peripheral blood mononuclear cells (PBMCs), taken at new diagnosis, from a patient treated with antithyroid drugs. CDR3 DNA sequence: TGTGCCAGCAGCGCGGGGGGATCTAATGAAAAACTGTTTTTT. This gives the protein CASSAGGSNEKLFF.